This T cell receptor (beta chain) was captured by sequencing in a study of blood T cell repertoires in COVID-19. A Seattle source enrolled patients during active infection and followed them longitudinally. J was trimmed by 8 bases and V by 2 bases; bases with no gene match: 8. The CDR3 length is 14 residues. Germline CDR1 is SGHTA and CDR2 is FQGNSA. Using immunoSEQ multiplex PCR, the repertoire was profiled, and TCRdb retains in-frame clones only, with some absent. The repertoire holds fewer than 250,000 clones, with 84% as singletons. J is TRBJ1-1 and V is TRBV7-2; 7 bases are shared with TRBD1. The specimen was peripheral blood. The sequence was obtained from a woman older than 75 with COVID-19, enrolled during active disease. CDR3 bases: TGTGCCAGCAGCTTACTCGGGACAGCCAAAGAAGCTTTCTTT. It codes for CASSLLGTAKEAFF.